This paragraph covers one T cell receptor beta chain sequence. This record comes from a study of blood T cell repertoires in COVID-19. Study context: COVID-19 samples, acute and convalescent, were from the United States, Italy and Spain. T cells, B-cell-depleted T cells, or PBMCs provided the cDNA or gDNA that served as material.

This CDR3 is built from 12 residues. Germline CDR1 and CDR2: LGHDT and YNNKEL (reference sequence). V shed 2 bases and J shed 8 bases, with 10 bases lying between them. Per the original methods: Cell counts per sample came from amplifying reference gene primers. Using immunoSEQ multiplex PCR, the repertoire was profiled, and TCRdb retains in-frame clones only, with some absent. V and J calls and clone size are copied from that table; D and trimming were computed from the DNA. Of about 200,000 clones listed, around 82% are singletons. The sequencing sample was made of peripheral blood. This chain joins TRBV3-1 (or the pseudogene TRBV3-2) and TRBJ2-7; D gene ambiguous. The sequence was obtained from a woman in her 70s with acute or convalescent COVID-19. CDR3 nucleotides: TGTGCCAGCAGCCAATTTAAAGAGAAGCAGTACTTC. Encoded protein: CASSQFKEKQYF.